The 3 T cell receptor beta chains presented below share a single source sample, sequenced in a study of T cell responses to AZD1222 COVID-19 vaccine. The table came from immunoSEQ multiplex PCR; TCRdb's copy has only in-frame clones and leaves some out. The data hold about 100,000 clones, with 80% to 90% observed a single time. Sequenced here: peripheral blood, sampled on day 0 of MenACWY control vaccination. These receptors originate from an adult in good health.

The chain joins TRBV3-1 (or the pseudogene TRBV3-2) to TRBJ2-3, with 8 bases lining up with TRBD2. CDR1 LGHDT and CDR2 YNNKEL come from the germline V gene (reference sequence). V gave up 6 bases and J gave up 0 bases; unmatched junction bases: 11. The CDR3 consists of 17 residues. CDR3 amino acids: CASRGRSGGASTDTQYF. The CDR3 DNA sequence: TGTGCCAGCAGGGGGAGAAGCGGGGGCGCAAGCACAGATACGCAGTATTTT.

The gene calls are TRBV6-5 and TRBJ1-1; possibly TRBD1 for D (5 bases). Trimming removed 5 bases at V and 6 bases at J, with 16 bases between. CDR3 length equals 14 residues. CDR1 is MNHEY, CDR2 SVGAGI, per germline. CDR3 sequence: CASSRGGGSSEAFF. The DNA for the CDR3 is TGTGCCAGCAGTAGGGGCGGGGGGTCCTCTGAAGCTTTCTTT.

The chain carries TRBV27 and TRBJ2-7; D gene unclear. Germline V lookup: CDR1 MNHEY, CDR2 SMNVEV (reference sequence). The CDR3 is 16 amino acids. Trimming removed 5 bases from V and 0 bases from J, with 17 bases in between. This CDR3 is CASSPLVAVSSYEQYF. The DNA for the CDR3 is TGTGCCAGCAGTCCGCTCGTGGCAGTGAGCTCCTACGAGCAGTACTTC.